This TCR beta chain was recorded in a study of CD8 T cells in ankylosing spondylitis. The study's findings and limits: There was reportedly significant enrichment of clones that were disease-linked in matched ankylosing spondylitis synovial fluid. The study identified a TCR beta motif of roughly eight highly homologous variants that appeared characteristic of ankylosing spondylitis blood. Prior work had noted some motif variants in reactive arthritis blood and synovial fluid.

In the case of this clonotype: Its antigen is undetermined.

The germline V gene has CDR1 MDHEN and CDR2 SYDVKM. The V gene lost 2 bases and the J gene lost 0 bases, with 11 bases spanning the gap. The CDR3 loop spans 15 amino acids. Quantitative barcoded 5'-RACE was used to prepare TCR beta libraries. TCRdb analysed the 5' RACE reads with MiXCR anew, one entry per CDR3 protein. Here the sample spans fewer than 450,000 distinct CDR3 sequences, roughly 18% being singletons. Source material: blood, either unsorted or a sorted T cell fraction (not recorded which). This clonotype originated in a male donor with ankylosing spondylitis. The V gene is TRBV28, the J gene TRBJ2-7, with no clear D. The CDR3 region has the DNA TGTGCCAGCAGTTTACCCCGTGGGAACTCCTACGAGCAGTACTTC. This gives the protein CASSLPRGNSYEQYF.